A selection of T cell receptor beta chains follows, all from one sample in a study of cytomegalovirus exposure and HLA in healthy donors. Generated by immunoSEQ multiplex PCR, the TCRdb table keeps only in-frame clones and is missing some. This table holds 130,000 or so clones, more than 60% found once. The sequenced sample was PBMCs. The origin of the receptors is a woman between 40 and 50 years old in good health and CMV-seropositive. Each CDR3 is given with its conserved first and last residue. Fields, in order: D gene, J gene, V gene, CDR3 protein. A D gene is named only where the DNA matches it firmly.

>TRBD2|TRBJ2-1|TRBV6-1
CASSEALGGAYNEQFF
>TRBD1|TRBJ1-1|TRBV4-2
CASSTQGQGTEAFF
>TRBD2|TRBJ2-5|TRBV2
CASRGSPQETQYF
>NA|TRBJ2-1|TRBV14
CASSQDGRIAYNEQFF
>TRBD2|TRBJ2-3|TRBV9
CASSPTALAGGRGDTQYF
>TRBD2|TRBJ2-1|TRBV16
CASSQSAGGKYNEQFF
>NA|TRBJ1-2|TRBV29-1
CSVEGQVRSNNYGYTF
>TRBD2|TRBJ2-5|TRBV28
CASSSPGLAGGETQYF
>NA|TRBJ2-4|TRBV19
CASAPGLSSGLVKNIQYF
>NA|TRBJ1-1|TRBV28
CASSFVAAVGGGAFF
>NA|TRBJ2-5|TRBV27
CARGEVEETQYF
>TRBD2|TRBJ2-5|TRBV7-6
CASSLIAGGSAETQYF
>TRBD1|TRBJ2-7|TRBV19
CASSTGTGQLFYEQYF
>TRBD2|TRBJ2-3|TRBV7-6
CASSLDWGSGILADTQYF
>TRBD2|TRBJ2-1|TRBV4-2
CASSQDLFRGREGRSSYNEQFF
>TRBD2|TRBJ2-2|TRBV7-3
CASTTPGGTSGRTNTGELFF
>NA|TRBJ1-1|TRBV28
CASSLGGGLQAFF
>TRBD1|TRBJ2-1|TRBV2
CASSRDRSFSSYNEQFF
>TRBD1|TRBJ2-1|TRBV4-2
CASSSLGQGAGNEQFF
>NA|TRBJ2-3|TRBV5-1
CASSSKTSTDTQYF
>TRBD1|NA|TRBV6-5
CASSGDSPYEQYF
>TRBD2|TRBJ2-3|TRBV29-1
CSARTSVGLGDTQYF
>NA|TRBJ2-7|TRBV14
CASSQDWSQNEQYF
>NA|TRBJ1-5|TRBV6-1
CASSEAAGSHSPQHF
>TRBD1|TRBJ2-5|TRBV11-1
CASSSQGAEETQYF
>NA|TRBJ1-4|TRBV27
CASSRTGEKLFF
>TRBD2|TRBJ2-2|TRBV27
CASSFVLTGTRNTGELFF
>NA|TRBJ2-5|TRBV2
CASSEGGPSQETQYF
>TRBD1|TRBJ1-1|TRBV25-1
CASSRQGLNEAFF
>NA|TRBJ1-1|TRBV27
CASSLSGLYTEAFF
>NA|TRBJ2-2|TRBV28
CASRRNTGELFF
>NA|TRBJ2-7|TRBV30
CAWSVRRDPVPYEQYF
>NA|TRBJ1-1|TRBV5-1
CASSLASLNTEAFF
>TRBD2|TRBJ2-2|TRBV6-5
CASSSPLAVYHGELFF
>TRBD1|TRBJ2-1|TRBV7-3
CASSLGQGIYNEQFF
>TRBD1|TRBJ1-2|TRBV7-6
CASSWTGLVFRYGYTF
>TRBD1|TRBJ1-2|TRBV6-5
CASGQTGNGYTF
>TRBD1|TRBJ1-6|TRBV19
CAAATGDRISPLHF
>NA|TRBJ1-3|TRBV2
CASSEIGNRVGGNTIYF
>TRBD1|TRBJ1-5|TRBV6-5
CASRIGQGRQPQHF
>NA|TRBJ1-2|TRBV10-3
CASSADSNYGYTF
>NA|TRBJ2-3|TRBV20-1
CSAHTTDTQYF
>NA|TRBJ1-4|TRBV28
CASSLGTRHEKLFF
>NA|TRBJ2-2|TRBV5-3
CARGSAGGTGELFF